The clone carrying this T cell receptor (beta chain) was recorded many times. Primers used in a second PCR of about 7 to 12 cycles were a sample-barcoded 5' primer and a J-beta primer mix. TCRdb itself ran the 5' RACE reads through MiXCR, one entry per CDR3 protein. The sample includes about 640,000 distinct CDR3 sequences, 25% to 35% of them seen just once. This sample was included in a study of blood T cells in healthy people across ages. The V and J ends lost 5 bases and 2 bases respectively, with 12 bases between them. The CDR3 spans 14 residues. Per germline, CDR1 SEHNR and CDR2 FQNEAQ (reference sequence).

The chain couples TRBV7-9 to TRBJ1-1; D is ambiguous. The sequenced material came from blood. This TCR derives from a woman aged 80 or over in good health. In DNA form, the CDR3 reads TGTGCCAGCAGCCATCGAGATTCTAACACTGAAGCTTTCTTT. This codes for CASSHRDSNTEAFF.